This T cell receptor beta chain was captured by sequencing in a study of somatic mutations in cytotoxic T cells in rheumatoid arthritis. Study in general: Patient blood, which was peripheral blood collected as 30 ml EDTA, was drawn right after diagnosis and before any treatment started. T-cell populations stained with V beta antibodies were in some cases flow-sorted at nearly 100% purity, including V beta1+ cells that were sequenced for TCRB. Study results and limitations: For CD8+ T-cell clonality, rheumatoid arthritis patients and age-matched healthy controls did not differ significantly. What antigens the expanded CD8+ clones targeted remained unknown.

TCRdb's table, derived via immunoSEQ multiplex PCR, lists solely in-frame clones and lacks some. The sample records 15,000 to 20,000 clones, 70% to 80% being singletons. This CDR3 contains 17 residues. Germline CDR1 is SEHNR and CDR2 is FQNEAQ (reference sequence). The V end was cut by 1 base, the J end by 1 base, with 15 bases between. On this clone itself: Its antigen is unknown.

The sequence was obtained from an adult with rheumatoid arthritis. The material sequenced was CD8+ T cells sorted from blood. The chain recombines TRBV7-9 with TRBJ2-3; a possible D gene is TRBD1 (6 bases). CDR3 sequence: CASSLGIQGWGTDTQYF. The CDR3 bases are TGTGCCAGCAGCTTAGGAATACAGGGATGGGGCACAGATACGCAGTATTTT.